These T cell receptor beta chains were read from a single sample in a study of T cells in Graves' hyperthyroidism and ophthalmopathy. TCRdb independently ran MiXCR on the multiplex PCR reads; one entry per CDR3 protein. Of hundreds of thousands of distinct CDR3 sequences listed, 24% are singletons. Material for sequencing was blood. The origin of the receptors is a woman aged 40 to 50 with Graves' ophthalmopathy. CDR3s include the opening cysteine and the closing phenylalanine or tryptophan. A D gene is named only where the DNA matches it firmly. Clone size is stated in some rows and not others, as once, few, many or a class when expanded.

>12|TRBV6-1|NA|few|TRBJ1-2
TGTGCCAGCCTCGGGCGATACTATGGCTACACCTTC
CASLGRYYGYTF
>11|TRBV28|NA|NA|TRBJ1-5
TGTGCCAGCAGCGTTAATCAGCCCCAGCATTTT
CASSVNQPQHF
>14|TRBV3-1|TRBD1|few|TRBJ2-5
TGTGCCAGCAGCCTAACGGGACAGCAAGAGACCCAGTACTTC
CASSLTGQQETQYF
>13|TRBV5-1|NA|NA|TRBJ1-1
TGCGCCAGCAGCTTGGATGTTTCGCGAGAAGCTTTCTTT
CASSLDVSREAFF
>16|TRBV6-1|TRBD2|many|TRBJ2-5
TGTGCCAGCAGTGACCTAGCGGGAGGGGGTCAAGAGACCCAGTACTTC
CASSDLAGGGQETQYF
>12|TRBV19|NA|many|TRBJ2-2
TGTGCCAGTAGCCCTCGTGGGATGGAGCTGTTTTTT
CASSPRGMELFF
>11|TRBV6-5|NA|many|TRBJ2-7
TGTGCCAGCAGTTACGAGGGGCGCAGTTACTTC
CASSYEGRSYF
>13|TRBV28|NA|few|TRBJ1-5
TGTGCCAGCGGCGGGGGTAGCAATCAGCCCCAGCATTTT
CASGGGSNQPQHF
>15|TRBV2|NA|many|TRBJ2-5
TGTGCCAGCAGACTCACCGGGACTCGATCGGGGACCCAGTACTTC
CASRLTGTRSGTQYF
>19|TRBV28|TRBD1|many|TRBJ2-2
TGTGCCAGCAGTACTAGCTCCGGGACAGGGGACGCGAACACCGGGGAGCTGTTTTTT
CASSTSSGTGDANTGELFF
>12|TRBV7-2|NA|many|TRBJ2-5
TGTGCCAGCAGCTTAGTTTCAGAGACCCAGTACTTC
CASSLVSETQYF
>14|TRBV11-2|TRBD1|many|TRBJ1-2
TGTGCCAGCAGCCCCATTGGACAGGCCTATGGCTACACCTTC
CASSPIGQAYGYTF
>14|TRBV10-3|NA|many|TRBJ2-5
TGTGCCATCAGTGATGTAGTCGGCGGGGAGACCCAGTACTTC
CAISDVVGGETQYF
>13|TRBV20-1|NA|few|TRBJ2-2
TGCAGTGCTGGAAAAAGTGGGGGGGGGGAGCTGTTTTTT
CSAGKSGGGELFF
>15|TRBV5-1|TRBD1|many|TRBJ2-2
TGCGCCAGCAGCTTCGGGACAGCTAACACCGGGGAGCTGTTTTTT
CASSFGTANTGELFF
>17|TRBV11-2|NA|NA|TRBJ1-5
TGTGCCAGCAGCTTAGGTCGGGTTGGGGGGCTGGATCAGCCCCAGCATTTT
CASSLGRVGGLDQPQHF
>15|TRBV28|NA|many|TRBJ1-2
TGTGCCAGCAGTTTATCCAGGTTGATTCCCGATGGCTACACCTTC
CASSLSRLIPDGYTF
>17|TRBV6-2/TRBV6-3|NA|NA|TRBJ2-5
TGTGCCAGCAGTTACTCGAGAACACCCGGGCGCATTGAGACCCAGTACTTC
CASSYSRTPGRIETQYF
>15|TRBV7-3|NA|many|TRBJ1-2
TGTGCCAGCAGCTTAATCCCAGGGCCGAACTATGGCTACACCTTC
CASSLIPGPNYGYTF
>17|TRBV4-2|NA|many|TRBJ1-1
TGTGCCAGCAGCCAAGATCGGGCCCCAACAGGGAATCCTGAAGCTTTCTTT
CASSQDRAPTGNPEAFF
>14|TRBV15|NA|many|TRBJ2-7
TGTGCCACCAGCAGAGCGGGACATTTCGACGAGCAGTACTTC
CATSRAGHFDEQYF
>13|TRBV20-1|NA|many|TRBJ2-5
TGCAGTGCTTTCCAGGGTATTTCGGAGACCCAGTACTTC
CSAFQGISETQYF
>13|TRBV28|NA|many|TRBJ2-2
TGTGCCAGCGGGGGGTGGGGGACCGGGGAGCTGTTTTTT
CASGGWGTGELFF
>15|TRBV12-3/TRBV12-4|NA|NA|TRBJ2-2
TGTGCCAGCACTTCACGGGCAGGGACCATCGGGGAGCTGTTTTTT
CASTSRAGTIGELFF
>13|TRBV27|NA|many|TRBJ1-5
TGTGCCAGCAGGAGAGGGGACAATCAGCCCCAGCATTTT
CASRRGDNQPQHF
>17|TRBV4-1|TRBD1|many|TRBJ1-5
TGCGCCAGCAGCCAAGTCTGGCAGGGGGCTAGCAATCAGCCCCAGCATTTT
CASSQVWQGASNQPQHF
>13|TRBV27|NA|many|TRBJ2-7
TGTGCCAGCAGTTTAAGGGACTCCTACGAGCAGTACTTC
CASSLRDSYEQYF
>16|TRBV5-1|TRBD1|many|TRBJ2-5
TGCGCCAGCAGCTTGTCCATCCAGGGGGCCCAAGAGACCCAGTACTTC
CASSLSIQGAQETQYF
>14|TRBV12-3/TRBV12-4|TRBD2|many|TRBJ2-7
TGTGCCAGCACCGCCGGACTAGCGGGGCACGAGCAGTACTTC
CASTAGLAGHEQYF
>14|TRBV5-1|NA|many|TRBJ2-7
TGCGCCAGCAGCTTGGCCGGGACTCGCACGGAGCAGTACTTC
CASSLAGTRTEQYF
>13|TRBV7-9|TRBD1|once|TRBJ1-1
TGTGCCAGCAGTCAGGACAGGGTCGGTATGACTTTCTTT
CASSQDRVGMTFF
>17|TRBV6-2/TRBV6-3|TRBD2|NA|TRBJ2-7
TGTGCCAGCAGTCCGGGACTAGCGAAAAGCCCCCGACACGAGCAGTACTTC
CASSPGLAKSPRHEQYF
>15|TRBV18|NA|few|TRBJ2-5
TGTGCCAGCTCACCAGTTTCGAATCTTGGGGAGACCCAGTACTTC
CASSPVSNLGETQYF
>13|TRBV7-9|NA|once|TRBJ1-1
TGTGCCAGCAGCTTTGGGTTGTCCACTGAAGCTTTCTTC
CASSFGLSTEAFF
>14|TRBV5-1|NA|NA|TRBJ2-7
TGCGCCAGCAGTCGCGCAGGGGAGTCCCACGAGCAGTACTTC
CASSRAGESHEQYF
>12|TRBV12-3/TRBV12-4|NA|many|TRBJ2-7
TGTGCCAGCAGTTCCAGTTACTACGAGCAGTACTTC
CASSSSYYEQYF
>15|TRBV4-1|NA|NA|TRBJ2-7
TGCGCCAGCAGCCAAATCGGGGAGCCCTCCTACGAGCAGTACTTC
CASSQIGEPSYEQYF